Listed here is a single TCR beta chain. Antigen specificity is unknown. This specimen comes from a study of cytomegalovirus exposure and HLA in healthy donors. This PCR relied on a set of 60 Vbeta primers and 13 Jbeta primers. Profiled with immunoSEQ multiplex PCR; TCRdb holds only in-frame clones, not every one. The table lists about 92,000 clones, about 84% of them singletons. CDR1 is SNHLY, CDR2 FYNNEI, per germline. The CDR3 loop spans 13 amino acids. Deletions cut 6 bases from V and 5 bases from J, with 10 bases between. Points from the study as a whole: In a later analysis, parvovirus B19, influenza, CMV and Epstein-Barr virus appeared linked to several top co-occurrence clusters. Presence/absence analysis assumed near-uniform sequencing depth across donors. Later analysis showed most CMV-associated TCR beta chains appearing HLA-restricted. Sequencing likely generated an artifact that appeared as a cluster of highly shared sequence variants.

The sample consisted of PBMCs. The V and J genes are TRBV2 and TRBJ2-2, with D perhaps matching TRBD1 (6 bases). The TCR originated in a girl aged 2 to 9 in good health and CMV-seropositive. The CDR3 sequence: CASRGTGTGELFF. The CDR3 DNA reads TGTGCCAGCAGGGGAACAGGGACCGGGGAGCTGTTTTTT.